Listed below are T cell receptor beta chains from one sample, sequenced in a study of cytomegalovirus exposure and HLA in healthy donors. The protocol was immunoSEQ multiplex PCR, while the TCRdb copy is restricted to in-frame clones and leaves out a portion. The sample gives under 120,000 clones, around 62% of which show up once; less than 4.5% is in the top ten. What was sequenced was PBMCs. The receptors here all came from a man aged 30 to 39 in good health and CMV-seropositive. Each CDR3 is given with its conserved first and last residue. A D gene is named only where the DNA matches it firmly. Where a row states a size, it is once, few, many or the class of an expanded clone; other rows omit it.

TRBD2 TRBJ2-7 - TRBV4-2 CASSQDPSGGYYEQYF TGTGCCAGCAGCCAAGATCCTAGCGGGGGATACTACGAGCAGTACTTC
TRBD1 TRBJ2-5 - TRBV7-9 CSSSLAGQGFWETQYF TGTTCCAGCAGCTTAGCAGGACAGGGGTTTTGGGAGACCCAGTACTTC
TRBD2 TRBJ2-3 few TRBV5-8 CASSLLLAGELTDTQYF TGTGCCAGCAGCTTACTACTAGCGGGGGAGCTCACAGATACGCAGTATTTT
- TRBJ2-3 - TRBV6-5 CAVGRRDTQYF TGTGCCGTCGGGCGGAGGGATACGCAGTATTTT
- TRBJ2-2 few TRBV7-9 CASSLPRVHTGELFF TGTGCCAGCAGCCTACCTCGGGTCCACACCGGGGAGCTGTTTTTT
- TRBJ2-7 few TRBV5-4 CASSTSLTGGTYEQYF TGTGCCAGCAGCACCTCCCTAACGGGGGGCACCTACGAGCAGTACTTC
TRBD1 TRBJ2-5 - TRBV5-4 CASSLDGTGEVNF TGTGCCAGCAGCTTGGACGGGACAGGGGAGGTAAACTTC
TRBD1 TRBJ1-5 - TRBV7-8 CASSLVGQDSNQPQHF TGTGCCAGCAGCTTAGTGGGACAGGATAGCAATCAGCCCCAGCATTTT
- TRBJ1-3 once TRBV5-6 CASTRGAHPGNTIYF TGTGCCAGCACCCGAGGAGCGCACCCTGGAAACACCATATATTTT
TRBD2 TRBJ2-2 - TRBV9 CASSQGLAGFPGELFF TGTGCCAGCAGCCAAGGACTAGCGGGGTTTCCCGGGGAGCTGTTTTTT
TRBD1 TRBJ1-2 - TRBV10-3 CAIRGQGAAYGYTF TGTGCCATCAGGGGACAGGGAGCGGCCTATGGCTACACCTTC
- TRBJ1-6 - TRBV11-3 CASSLAQGSPLHF TGTGCCAGCAGCTTAGCGCAGGGCTCACCCCTCCACTTT
TRBD2 TRBJ2-1 - TRBV4-2 CASSQTSGLAGGGPYNEQFF TGTGCCAGCAGCCAAACGTCTGGACTAGCGGGGGGGGGTCCCTACAATGAGCAGTTCTTC
- TRBJ2-7 - TRBV15 CATSRGDSPEQYF TGTGCCACCAGCAGAGGTGATAGCCCAGAGCAGTACTTC
TRBD2 TRBJ2-2 few TRBV11-3 CASSFEAGGAGELFF TGTGCCAGCAGCTTTGAGGCGGGAGGGGCCGGGGAGCTGTTTTTT
TRBD2 TRBJ2-3 - TRBV7-8 CASSLGRSGGPSNTQYF TGTGCCAGCAGCCTGGGGAGGTCGGGGGGGCCCAGTAATACGCAGTATTTT
TRBD1 TRBJ1-1 - TRBV5-6 CASSLGTGAGTEAFF TGTGCCAGCAGCTTGGGGACAGGAGCAGGGACTGAAGCTTTCTTT
TRBD2 TRBJ2-1 - TRBV13 CASSLSGGIYNEQFF TGTGCCAGCAGCTTATCCGGGGGGATCTACAATGAGCAGTTCTTC
- TRBJ2-7 - TRBV7-9 CATSPAASYEQYF TGTGCCACCTCCCCAGCGGCCTCCTACGAGCAGTACTTC
TRBD2 TRBJ2-1 - TRBV9 CASSPGPAGGQYEGSNEQFF TGTGCCAGCAGCCCCGGACCAGCGGGGGGGCAGTACGAGGGGTCCAATGAGCAGTTCTTC
TRBD1 TRBJ2-7 many TRBV11-2 CASSSGQGSEQYF TGTGCCAGCAGCTCCGGACAGGGGAGCGAGCAGTACTTC
- TRBJ2-2 - TRBV7-6 CASSFGAGGGTGELFF TGTGCCAGCAGCTTTGGGGCAGGGGGAGGCACCGGGGAGCTGTTTTTT
- TRBJ2-5 few TRBV5-1 CASSKESFEETQYF TGCGCCAGCAGCAAGGAGAGCTTTGAAGAGACCCAGTACTTC
- TRBJ1-6 - TRBV6-1 CASSPPQAFIKALHF TGTGCCAGCAGCCCCCCCCAGGCCTTCATAAAGGCCCTCCACTTT
TRBD2 TRBJ2-5 few TRBV5-4 CASSWRGEKETQYF TGTGCCAGCAGCTGGCGGGGGGAAAAAGAGACCCAGTACTTC
TRBD2 TRBJ2-7 - TRBV28 CARRGGAGEQYF TGTGCCCGTCGGGGGGGGGCAGGTGAGCAGTACTTC
- TRBJ2-6 - TRBV10-3 CAISEIESGANVLTF TGTGCCATCAGTGAGATCGAGTCTGGGGCCAACGTCCTGACTTTC
- TRBJ1-5 - TRBV2 CASSERAYSNQPQHF TGTGCCAGCAGTGAGAGGGCCTATAGCAATCAGCCCCAGCATTTT
- TRBJ1-4 - TRBV7-7 CASSLNPGEKLFF TGTGCTAGCAGCTTAAATCCGGGAGAAAAACTGTTTTTT
TRBD1 TRBJ1-1 - TRBV6-5 CASSVSRGYRTEAFF TGTGCCAGCAGTGTATCCAGGGGGTATCGTACTGAAGCTTTCTTT
- TRBJ2-1 - TRBV28 CASSWGSVNEQFF TGTGCCAGCAGTTGGGGTAGCGTCAATGAGCAGTTCTTC
- TRBJ2-5 - TRBV2 CASSEYSSSQETQYF TGTGCCAGCAGTGAGTACTCCTCCTCCCAAGAGACCCAGTACTTC
- TRBJ1-6 - TRBV7-9 CASSLTAGRSPLHF TGTGCCAGCAGCTTAACGGCAGGGCGGTCACCCCTCCACTTT
- TRBJ2-6 few TRBV9 CASSTLAGANVLTF TGTGCCAGCAGCACATTGGCCGGGGCCAACGTCCTGACTTTC
TRBD1 TRBJ2-1 few TRBV6-5 CASLLTGLFF TGTGCCAGTCTTTTGACAGGGCTTTTCTTC
TRBD1 TRBJ1-3 - TRBV5-1 CASSLQGDVAGNTIYF TGCGCCAGCAGCTTACAGGGGGATGTGGCTGGAAACACCATATATTTT
TRBD1 TRBJ2-5 - TRBV11-1 CASSLSTGGGETQYF TGTGCCAGCAGCCTGTCGACAGGGGGGGGAGAGACCCAGTACTTC
TRBD2 TRBJ2-3 - TRBV5-8 CASSLVLAGRDTQYF TGTGCCAGCAGCCTGGTGCTAGCGGGGAGAGATACGCAGTATTTT
- TRBJ1-5 - TRBV5-5 CASLNQPQHF TGTGCCAGCCTAAATCAGCCCCAGCATTTT
- TRBJ2-3 medium-sized TRBV10-1 CASSARGNTQYF TGCGCCAGCAGTGCCCGAGGGAATACGCAGTATTTT
- TRBJ2-1 - TRBV11-2 CASKEDYNEQFF TGTGCCAGCAAGGAGGACTACAATGAGCAGTTCTTC
TRBD1 TRBJ1-2 once TRBV5-6 CASSLGGQGTYGYTF TGTGCCAGCAGCTTGGGGGGACAGGGAACCTATGGCTACACCTTC
TRBD1 TRBJ2-7 - TRBV19 CASSMGQGFSYEQYF TGTGCCAGTAGTATGGGACAGGGGTTTTCCTACGAGCAGTACTTC